The source of this T cell receptor beta chain is a study of blood T cells in healthy people across ages. Points on this clonotype: The antigen remains unidentified.

It was with a sample-barcoded 5' primer and a J-beta primer mix that a second PCR of about 7 to 12 cycles was run. TCRdb re-analysed the 5' RACE reads in MiXCR, keeping a single row per CDR3 protein. The table lists 700,000 to 900,000 distinct CDR3 sequences, 25% to 30% of them singletons. Findings and caveats of the study: As naive T cell percentage varied, TCR beta diversity correlated strongly with it. More naive CD4+ cells and higher diversity marked long-lived donors relative to aged donors.

CDR3 size: 15 residues. V was cut by 5 bases and J by 1 base, with 13 bases left in between. The same specimen was also included in a second study, on T cells of mothers and their children. That study reports: A few mothers and their six children, all healthy Caucasians, donated.

This receptor was taken from a boy younger than 18 in good health. The chain employs TRBV12-3 or TRBV12-4 and TRBJ2-3; possibly TRBD1 for D (5 bases). Sequencing was performed on blood. CDR3 nucleotides: TGTGCCAGCAGTGAGGACATCTCCCGCACAGATACGCAGTATTTT. Its protein product is CASSEDISRTDTQYF.